The 26 T cell receptor beta chains below come from one sample, sequenced in a study of Tregs in tolerant kidney transplant recipients. Related graft donors supplied nonmyeloablative bone marrow transplants, and mixed chimerism was transient. Libraries were prepared by immunoSEQ multiplex PCR; TCRdb keeps only in-frame clonotypes and omits some of them. The table records approximately 82,000 clones, 93% of them present only once. The starting material was CD4+ T cells from blood (PBMCs), obtained 12 months after the transplant. These receptors were taken from a human patient who received a combined kidney and bone marrow transplant. Some of these T cells may belong to the graft donor.

The chain recombines TRBV15 with TRBJ2-1, with D possibly TRBD1 on 6 matching bases. Trimming removed 0 bases at V and 6 bases at J, with 15 bases between. CDR3 length: 16 amino acids. The germline CDR1 and CDR2 sequences are LNHNV and YYDKDF (reference sequence). CDR3 in amino acids: CATSRDPGHGINEQFF. The CDR3 nucleotides are TGTGCCACCAGCAGAGACCCGGGACACGGTATCAATGAGCAGTTCTTC.

V is TRBV7-2 and J is TRBJ2-7; 13 nucleotides agree with TRBD2. This CDR3 contains 13 residues. J gave up 11 bases and V 5 bases, and 6 bases lay outside the gene matches. Germline V lookup: CDR1 SGHTA, CDR2 FQGNSA. CDR3: CASSPAGLAGKYF. The CDR3 nucleotides are TGTGCCAGCAGCCCCGCGGGACTAGCGGGAAAGTACTTC.

The chain carries TRBV28 and TRBJ2-5; 7 bases match TRBD1. This CDR3 is 14 amino acids long. Trimming cost V 5 bases and J 2 bases; bases outside gene matches: 5. In germline, CDR1 is MDHEN, CDR2 SYDVKM. CDR3 residues: CASSQTGPQETQYF. In DNA form, the CDR3 reads TGTGCCAGCAGTCAGACAGGGCCACAAGAGACCCAGTACTTC. The complete variable domain, with remaining parts taken from reference TRBV28 and TRBJ2-5, reads DVKVTQSSRYLVKRTGEKVFLECVQDMDHENMFWYRQDPGLGLRLIYFSYDVKMKEKGDIPEGYSVSREKKERFSLILESASTNQTSMYLCASSQTGPQETQYFGPGTRLLVL.

This chain connects TRBV30 to TRBJ1-5; 9 bases are a match to TRBD1. J lost 15 bases, V lost 2 bases, and 5 bases had no gene match. From germline, CDR1 is GTSNPN and CDR2 SVGIG (reference sequence). The CDR3 runs 11 residues. In DNA form, the CDR3 reads TGTGCCTGGAGTACAGGGGGCCCGTTGCATTTT. Translation gives CAWSTGGPLHF.

The chain couples TRBV5-1 to TRBJ2-7, with D perhaps TRBD1 (5 bases). V was trimmed by 4 bases and J by 6 bases, leaving 20 bases between them. Germline V CDR1 and CDR2: SGHRS, YFSETQ. The CDR3 is made up of 15 amino acids. The CDR3 loop is CASSPPSHDGAEQYF. The CDR3 coding sequence is TGCGCCAGCAGCCCCCCCTCCCATGATGGGGCCGAGCAGTACTTC.

J is TRBJ1-2 and V is TRBV25-1; D is perhaps TRBD1 (5 bases). Germline assignment: CDR1 MGHDK and CDR2 SYGVNS. Trimming removed 1 base from V and 4 bases from J, with 7 bases in between. The CDR3 extends over 13 amino acids. CDR3 DNA sequence: TGTGCCAGCAGTGAATCAGGGCCCTATGGCTACACCTTC. Encoded protein: CASSESGPYGYTF.

The chain is built from TRBV5-4 and TRBJ2-3; weak D call: TRBD1 (6 bases). The CDR3 has 16 amino acids. The V gene lost 5 bases and the J gene lost 2 bases, with 18 bases spanning the gap. Germline V CDR1 and CDR2: SGHNT, YYREEE (reference sequence). DNA of the CDR3: TGTGCCAGCAGGCCAGGGACATCCCTTGACACAGATACGCAGTATTTT. Its protein is CASRPGTSLDTDTQYF.

This clone is a singleton in its sample. The V and J genes are TRBV4-2 and TRBJ1-6, with 9 bases matching TRBD1. This CDR3 is 19 amino acids long. After removal of 0 bases from V and 8 bases from J, the junction contained 14 bases not matched to a gene. CDR1 is LGHNA and CDR2 is YNFKEQ in the germline V gene. As DNA, the CDR3 is TGTGCCAGCAGCCAAGAGGTAACTGCCGGGACAGGGATTTATTCACCCCTCCACTTT. It is translated as CASSQEVTAGTGIYSPLHF.

The J gene is TRBJ2-7, the V gene TRBV20-1; D unclear. The CDR3 totals 11 residues. Trimming shortened V by 3 bases and J by 2 bases, and 5 bases separated the two germline ends. Looked up from germline, CDR1 is DFQATT and CDR2 is SNEGSKA (reference sequence). The CDR3: CSARSTYEQYF. CDR3 DNA: TGCAGTGCTAGGTCAACCTACGAGCAGTACTTC.

The chain couples TRBV7-8 to TRBJ2-7; 7 bases line up with TRBD1. The J segment lost 1 base and the V segment lost 5 bases, leaving 8 bases of the junction unmatched. Germline CDR1 SGHVS, CDR2 FQNEAQ. This CDR3 has 15 amino acids. The CDR3 protein is CASSPLGQPSYEQYF. CDR3 coding DNA: TGTGCCAGCAGCCCCCTGGGACAGCCATCCTACGAGCAGTACTTC. Combining the CDR3 with reference TRBV7-8 and TRBJ2-7 gives the whole variable domain GAGVSQSPRYKVAKRGQDVALRCDPISGHVSLFWYQQALGQGPEFLTYFQNEAQLDKSGLPSDRFFAERPEGSVSTLKIQRTQQEDSAVYLCASSPLGQPSYEQYFGPGTRLTVT.

The chain has TRBV11-1 and TRBJ2-7; D possibly corresponds to TRBD2 (5 bases). V lost 2 bases and J 6 bases, leaving 14 bases between the germline ends. The CDR3 spans 14 residues. Per germline, CDR1 SGHAT and CDR2 FQDESV (reference sequence). The CDR3 nucleotides are TGTGCCAGCAGCTTACCGGGGTCTGGCTTCGAGCAGTACTTC. Translating it yields CASSLPGSGFEQYF.

V usage is TRBV7-3 and J usage is TRBJ2-7; a possible D gene is TRBD1 (6 bases). The germline V and J ends were trimmed by 6 bases and 6 bases, with 12 bases remaining between them. Germline CDR1 reads SGHTA; CDR2 reads FQGTGA. The CDR3 covers 12 residues. CDR3 in amino acids: CASSHPRGEQYF. Written as DNA, the CDR3 is TGTGCCAGCAGTCACCCCAGGGGCGAGCAGTACTTC.

The chain uses TRBV7-9 and TRBJ1-1, with 7 bases matching TRBD1. Trimming took 1 base from V and 13 from J; bases not matched to a gene: 12. CDR3 size: 14 residues. The germline V gene encodes CDR1 SEHNR and CDR2 FQNEAQ (reference sequence). CDR3 region: CASSLVKGAQSLFF. The CDR3 DNA reads as TGTGCCAGCAGCTTAGTTAAGGGGGCTCAAAGTCTTTTCTTT. The entire variable domain, with the rest obtained from reference TRBV7-9 and TRBJ1-1, is as follows: DTGVSQNPRHKITKRGQNVTFRCDPISEHNRLYWYRQTLGQGPEFLTYFQNEAQLEKSRLLSDRFSAERPKGSFSTLEIQRTEQGDSAMYLCASSLVKGAQSLFFGQGTRLTVV.

The chain links TRBV11-2 to TRBJ2-7, with a tentative D call TRBD1 (6 bases). V lost 5 bases and J 0 bases, leaving 20 bases between the germline ends. Looked up from germline, CDR1 is SGHAT and CDR2 is FQNNGV. This CDR3 has 17 amino acids. This chain's CDR3 is CASSPPKGDIFSYEQYF. As DNA, the CDR3 is TGTGCCAGCAGCCCCCCTAAAGGGGACATCTTCTCCTACGAGCAGTACTTC.

The genes are TRBV7-8 and TRBJ1-4; D call uncertain. The germline gives CDR1 SGHVS, CDR2 FQNEAQ. This CDR3 is built from 19 residues. Trimming stripped 2 bases from V and 0 bases from J, with 19 bases between. In DNA form, the CDR3 reads TGTGCCAGCAGCTTATTGTCCGCGGGGAGTATAACAACTAATGAAAAACTGTTTTTT. Amino acid sequence: CASSLLSAGSITTNEKLFF.

This clone has just one count. The chain joins TRBV7-9 to TRBJ1-1; D not resolved. V lost 8 bases, J lost 0 bases, and 10 bases lay in between. The CDR3 loop spans 13 amino acids. Germline V gives CDR1 SEHNR, CDR2 FQNEAQ (reference sequence). The CDR3 bases are TGTGCCAGCGAGTTCTCCCTGAACACTGAAGCTTTCTTT. Amino acids: CASEFSLNTEAFF.

V usage is TRBV29-1 and J usage is TRBJ2-7, with 8 bases that match TRBD1. CDR3 size: 15 residues. Unmatched junction bases numbered 7, after V lost 0 bases and J lost 3 bases. The germline V gene encodes CDR1 SQVTM and CDR2 ANQGSEA. Here the CDR3 DNA reads TGCAGCGTTGAAGATAGGGACAGGAGCCTCTACGAGCAGTACTTC. Residues: CSVEDRDRSLYEQYF.

The V call is TRBV5-4, the J call TRBJ2-7; 7 nucleotides line up with TRBD1. Unmatched junction bases numbered 9, after V lost 4 bases and J lost 5 bases. Looked up from germline, CDR1 is SGHNT and CDR2 is YYREEE (reference sequence). This CDR3 comprises 14 residues. In nucleotides, the CDR3 is TGTGCCAGCAGCCTCGGACAGGTAGGGAACGAGCAGTACTTC. Protein: CASSLGQVGNEQYF.

This clone appeared a single time. J is TRBJ1-1 and V is TRBV11-2; the match to TRBD1 covers 7 bases. The CDR3 totals 14 residues. Germline lookup yields CDR1 SGHAT and CDR2 FQNNGV. V lost 6 bases to trimming and J lost 3 bases; unmatched junction nucleotides: 7. The CDR3 nucleotides read TGTGCCAGCAGTCTTAGGACAGGCTACACTGAAGCTTTCTTT. It translates to CASSLRTGYTEAFF.

V gene TRBV4-2 combines with J gene TRBJ1-5, with TRBD1 as a possible D gene (5 bases). The CDR3 is 18 amino acids. Germline CDR1 and CDR2: LGHNA and YNFKEQ. V was clipped by 0 bases and J by 5 bases, with 20 bases between them. CDR3 bases: TGTGCCAGCAGCCAAGATACTTCGGTACGGACATACCATCAGCCCCAGCATTTT. Residues: CASSQDTSVRTYHQPQHF.

The rearrangement links TRBV13 to TRBJ2-5, with 9 bases aligning to TRBD2. This CDR3 has 17 residues. Trimming at V came to 5 bases and at J to 2 bases, leaving 12 bases not matched to a gene. In germline, CDR1 is PRHDT, CDR2 FYEKMQ (reference sequence). CDR3 nucleotides: TGTGCCAGCAGCCAGTACCTCAGCGGGGGGACGCAAGAGACCCAGTACTTC. Translating gives CASSQYLSGGTQETQYF.

The V gene is TRBV19, the J gene TRBJ1-1; the D gene is possibly TRBD1 (5 bases). Germline CDR1 reads LNHDA; CDR2 reads SQIVND (reference sequence). Trimming left V 7 bases short and J 5 bases short, with 11 bases between. The CDR3 sequence is 12 residues long. DNA for the CDR3: TGTGCCAGTACTCGGAGGGGAACTGAAGCTTTCTTT. Amino acid sequence: CASTRRGTEAFF.

The genes are TRBV14 and TRBJ2-5; TRBD2 agrees at 11 bases. The CDR3 has 16 residues. J lost 4 bases, V lost 2 bases, and 6 bases had no gene match. CDR1 and CDR2 (germline): SGHDN, FVKESK. Here the CDR3 DNA reads TGTGCCAGCAGCCAAATAATAGCGGGGGGGAGAGAGACCCAGTACTTC. The encoded protein is CASSQIIAGGRETQYF.

V is TRBV27 and J is TRBJ1-2; TRBD1 matches 11 bases. Germline CDR1 reads MNHEY; CDR2 reads SMNVEV (reference sequence). The CDR3 spans 16 residues. V dropped 5 bases and J dropped 2; count of bases not matched to a gene: 7. The CDR3 spells CASSPWTGGANYGYTF. For the CDR3, the DNA is TGTGCCAGCAGTCCCTGGACAGGGGGCGCGAACTATGGCTACACCTTC.

The CDR3 sequence: CASSFRAAGVGSNEQFF. CDR3 sequence (DNA): TGTGCCAGCAGCTTTAGGGCAGCGGGAGTAGGCAGCAATGAGCAGTTCTTC. The chain employs TRBV7-2 and TRBJ2-1; 8 bases map to TRBD2. CDR3 length: 17 residues. Germline CDR1 reads SGHTA; CDR2 reads FQGNSA. V lost 3 bases and J lost 6; bases outside the gene matches: 13.

This clone was counted a single time. V and J are TRBV9 and TRBJ2-3; D uncertain. V dropped 0 bases and J dropped 3 bases, with 5 bases sitting between them. The CDR3 is made up of 13 amino acids. In germline, CDR1 is SGDLS, CDR2 YYNGEE. CDR3 nucleotides: TGTGCCAGCAGCGTAGTGCGAACAGATACGCAGTATTTT. Protein product: CASSVVRTDTQYF.